Reported below is one T cell receptor (beta chain). The antigen is undetermined. At the DNA level, this CDR3 is encoded by other sequences in the same sample as well. Trimming stripped 2 bases from V and 7 bases from J, with 15 bases between. Germline values: CDR1 MDHEN, CDR2 SYDVKM. The length of the CDR3 is 15 residues. Only CD45RO-negative cells positively selected for CCR7 counted as naive CD8 cells, so terminally differentiated effector memory CD45RA+ cells were excluded. The data are from a study of shared clonotypes between healthy human individuals. On the study more broadly: Each donor contributed plates that comprised three CD4 naive, three CD4 memory, two CD8 naive and one CD8 memory. Study-wide results and caveats: The genetic and exposure-history diversity represented was limited by few donors. The naive CD4 repertoires of several donors were compared, and around 5% of clonotypes were shared.

The data were produced by immunoSEQ multiplex PCR, yet TCRdb's version contains in-frame clones alone and is incomplete. The table records around 1.9 million clones, just over 90% of them present only once. This clonotype was obtained from a man between 18 and 35 years old in good health. Some clones in this sample may be carry-over from other donors' samples. Source material: naive CD8+ T cells from PBMCs. The V and J genes are TRBV28 and TRBJ1-5; D gene uncertain. As DNA, the CDR3 is TGTGCCAGCAGTTTAGGGGTCCGGGGAGACCAGCCCCAGCATTTT. Translation gives CASSLGVRGDQPQHF.